The rows below give T cell receptor beta chains drawn from one sample of a study of T-cell memory formation after mild COVID-19. TCRdb reanalysed the 5' RACE reads using MiXCR and keeps one entry per CDR3 protein. Here the sample spans 310,000 or so distinct CDR3 sequences, less than 20% being singletons. Sequenced sample: PBMCs or a T cell subset sorted from them (not recorded which). These receptors were collected from a man between 18 and 29 years old who had mild COVID-19 (a few samples of this study predate the infection). Cell type and time point are not known. The CDR3 runs from the conserved cysteine through the conserved F or W. Fields, in order: clone size, V gene, J gene, D gene, CDR3 DNA, CDR3 protein. D genes are given only for firm matches. Not all rows give a size; the values are once, few, many and, for expanded clones, a class.

>-|TRBV7-2|TRBJ2-4|-
TGTGCCAGCAGCTTTGGGGCGGGGGCCGGGAACATTCAGTACTTC
CASSFGAGAGNIQYF
>-|TRBV6-5|TRBJ2-4|-
TGTGCCAGCAGTTATGGGAAAGGATCTCTCATTCAGTACTTC
CASSYGKGSLIQYF
>-|TRBV3-2|TRBJ1-2|-
TGTGCCAGCAGCCAAGGGTTCGTAGGCTACACCTTC
CASSQGFVGYTF
>many|TRBV5-1|TRBJ1-1|-
TGCGCCAGCAGCTTGGCAGGATTAAAGGACACTGAAGCTTTCTTT
CASSLAGLKDTEAFF
>few|TRBV5-1|TRBJ1-2|-
TGCGCCAGCAGTGTGACAGGCCGCGGCTACACCTTC
CASSVTGRGYTF
>-|TRBV7-6|TRBJ2-6|-
TGTGCCAGCAGCCTACACCAGGGGGCCAACGTCCTGACTTTC
CASSLHQGANVLTF
>-|TRBV25-1|TRBJ2-5|-
TGTGCCAGCAGTGAGGCCACAGGGCTGGGAGAGACCCAGTACTTC
CASSEATGLGETQYF
>many|TRBV5-1|TRBJ2-1|-
TGCGCCAGCAGCTTTTCCCCACAGGGTAGGAACAATGAGCAGTTCTTC
CASSFSPQGRNNEQFF
>-|TRBV4-2|TRBJ1-5|-
TGTGCCAGCAGCCAAGAATCACATAGCAATCAGCCCCAGCATTTT
CASSQESHSNQPQHF
>few|TRBV7-2|TRBJ1-5|-
TGTGCCAGCAGCAAAATGCCCAACCCGGGGCAGCCCCAGCATTTT
CASSKMPNPGQPQHF
>-|TRBV4-1|TRBJ2-3|TRBD2
TGCGCCAGCAGCCAAGCCCACAGCGGGGTAAGCACAGATACGCAGTATTTT
CASSQAHSGVSTDTQYF
>-|TRBV3-1|TRBJ2-3|-
TGTGCCAGCAGCCAAGCGCTCTCCACAGATACGCAGTATTTT
CASSQALSTDTQYF
>-|TRBV20-1|TRBJ2-1|-
TGCAGTGCTAGAGACGCTGGTTCCTACAATGAGCAGTTCTTC
CSARDAGSYNEQFF
>many|TRBV11-2|TRBJ1-1|-
TGTGCCAGCAGCTTATATCGGGGCATGAACACTGAAGCTTTCTTT
CASSLYRGMNTEAFF
>few|TRBV7-9|TRBJ2-7|TRBD1
TGTGCCAGCAGCCCGAGACAGGGTTTTACCTACGAGCAGTACTTC
CASSPRQGFTYEQYF
>-|TRBV10-3|TRBJ1-2|TRBD1
TGTGCCATCAGTGATGGGGGACAGGACCTTAAATATGGCTACACCTTC
CAISDGGQDLKYGYTF
>-|TRBV5-1|TRBJ1-1|-
TGCGCCAGCAGCGGAAATCAGGGTGACTTTATGAACACTGAAGCTTTCTTT
CASSGNQGDFMNTEAFF
>-|TRBV15|TRBJ2-6|-
TGTGCCACCAGCGTGATTGGTGGAGGGGCCAACGTCCTGACTTTC
CATSVIGGGANVLTF
>few|TRBV12-3/TRBV12-4|TRBJ2-7|-
TGTGCCAGCAGTTACGACAGGTCTCACGAGCAGTACTTC
CASSYDRSHEQYF
>few|TRBV6-6|TRBJ1-5|-
TGTGCCAGCAGTTCCCGGACGGACCCAAATCAGCCCCAGCATTTT
CASSSRTDPNQPQHF
>-|TRBV25-1|TRBJ2-7|TRBD1
TGTGCCAGCAGCGATCAGGGGGCTACCTACGAGCAGTACTTC
CASSDQGATYEQYF
>-|TRBV4-3|TRBJ1-1|-
TGCGCCAGCAGCCCCGGACAGAGCGGACAGTTGAACACTGAAGCTTTCTTT
CASSPGQSGQLNTEAFF
>-|TRBV6-2/TRBV6-3|TRBJ2-1|-
TGTGCCAGCAGTTACTCTTGGGACAAATCAAATGAGCAGTTCTTC
CASSYSWDKSNEQFF
>-|TRBV20-1|TRBJ2-5|TRBD1
TGCAGTGCTAGAGCTCGACAGGGCGCGGAGGAGACCCAGTACTTC
CSARARQGAEETQYF
>-|TRBV25-1|TRBJ2-5|-
TGTGCCAGCAGTGAAGCTATGGCAGGGAGAGAGACCCAGTACTTC
CASSEAMAGRETQYF
>-|TRBV4-1|TRBJ2-5|TRBD2
TGCGCCAGCCGAAAAAGCGGGGGCGTTGAGACCCAGTACTTC
CASRKSGGVETQYF
>many|TRBV12-3/TRBV12-4|TRBJ2-5|-
TGTGCCAGCAGTTTAGGGCTCGCGGGGGCGGGAGAGACCCAGTACTTC
CASSLGLAGAGETQYF
>few|TRBV6-2/TRBV6-3|TRBJ1-1|-
TGTGCCAGCAGTACTTATGGCGGGCAGGGGATTGGAGCTTTCTTT
CASSTYGGQGIGAFF
>-|TRBV20-1|TRBJ2-5|TRBD2
TGCAGTGCTCCCCGGGGGGATCCAGAGACCCAGTACTTC
CSAPRGDPETQYF
>few|TRBV24-1|TRBJ1-2|-
TGTGCCACCAGTGTCGCCGGACAGAACTATGGCTACACCTTC
CATSVAGQNYGYTF
>few|TRBV4-3|TRBJ2-5|TRBD2
TGCGCCAGCAGCCAAGATGGGCTAGCGGGGGTCCAATACCAAGAGACCCAGTACTTC
CASSQDGLAGVQYQETQYF
>few|TRBV12-3/TRBV12-4|TRBJ2-3|TRBD1
TGTGCCAGCAGTTGGGGACAGCGCCTCACAGATACGCAGTATTTT
CASSWGQRLTDTQYF
>-|TRBV20-1|TRBJ2-3|-
TGCAGTGCTAGAGATCTGGGCAGAACCTCTTTTGATACGCAGTATTTT
CSARDLGRTSFDTQYF
>few|TRBV7-2|TRBJ1-2|-
TGTGCCAGCAGCTTAAGCAGGGGTCAGGGCTACACCTTC
CASSLSRGQGYTF
>few|TRBV4-2|TRBJ1-1|-
TGTGCCAGCAGCCAACGGGGGCCAAATGGGAACACTGAAGCTTTCTTT
CASSQRGPNGNTEAFF
>-|TRBV7-6|TRBJ2-1|-
TGTGCCAGCAGCAGCACAGGGAACAATGAGCAGTTCTTC
CASSSTGNNEQFF
>-|TRBV3-1|TRBJ2-4|-
TGTGCCAGCAGCCTACAGTGGGAGGAAAACATTCAGTACTTC
CASSLQWEENIQYF
>few|TRBV5-1|TRBJ1-2|-
TGCGCCAGCAGCTCGGCAACGGGACCGGAGATAGGGGGCTACACCTTC
CASSSATGPEIGGYTF
>many|TRBV2|TRBJ2-7|-
TGTGCCAGCAGTCTTACCGAAAACTACGAGCAGTACTTC
CASSLTENYEQYF
>few|TRBV7-8|TRBJ2-3|TRBD2
TGTGCCAGCACTTTAGCGGGGCCCACAGATACGCAGTATTTT
CASTLAGPTDTQYF
>-|TRBV12-3/TRBV12-4|TRBJ1-4|-
TGTGCCAGCAGTCCCCGGAGAAAGGCCGCAACTAATGAAAAACTGTTTTTT
CASSPRRKAATNEKLFF
>few|TRBV4-3|TRBJ1-2|-
TGCGCCAGCAGCCGAGCACTGAACTATGGCTACACCTTC
CASSRALNYGYTF
>-|TRBV14|TRBJ2-3|-
TGTGCCAGCAGCCACGTGGCAGGGTTAGTCACAGATACGCAGTATTTT
CASSHVAGLVTDTQYF
>-|TRBV11-2|TRBJ2-3|-
TGTGCCAGCAGCTTAGTCAGGACTATAGAAGGGGATACGCAGTATTTT
CASSLVRTIEGDTQYF
>many|TRBV5-5|TRBJ2-3|-
TGTGCCAGTGCGGTTGGTCCACTCACAGATACGCAGTATTTT
CASAVGPLTDTQYF
>few|TRBV7-2|TRBJ1-2|-
TGTGCCAGCAGCTTAGTAGGGGGTCTCTTTTATGGCTACACCTTC
CASSLVGGLFYGYTF
>few|TRBV10-3|TRBJ2-5|TRBD1
TGTGCCATCAGGGCCGGGACAGGGCAACAAGAGACCCAGTACTTC
CAIRAGTGQQETQYF